This TCR beta chain emerged from a study of shared clonotypes between healthy human individuals. This CDR3 contains 18 residues. The germline gives CDR1 SGHDT, CDR2 YYEEEE. The V segment lost 0 bases and the J segment 0 bases; nucleotides outside the gene matches: 2. With respect to this clone: Its antigen is unidentified.

In the naive CD8 group, cells lacked CD45RO and were positively selected for CCR7, so terminally differentiated effector memory CD45RA+ cells were left out. Participating donors were healthy, HIV-negative adults free of recent acute infections or vaccinations. The study, taken as a whole, reports: Rarefaction revealed incomplete sorted-subset sequencing despite large depth.

Generated by immunoSEQ multiplex PCR, the TCRdb table keeps only in-frame clones and is missing some. The sample holds just over 2,000,000 clones, around 96% seen once. Sequencing was performed on naive CD8+ T cells sorted from blood. The V gene is TRBV5-6, the J gene TRBJ2-1, with 14 bases that match TRBD2. This receptor was identified in a young man in good health. The CDR3, as DNA: TGTGCCAGCAGCTTGGGGGGGACTAGCGGGAGCTCCTACAATGAGCAGTTCTTC. Residues: CASSLGGTSGSSYNEQFF. The full variable domain, with the rest looked up from reference TRBV5-6 and TRBJ2-1, is DAGVTQSPTHLIKTRGQQVTLRCSPKSGHDTVSWYQQALGQGPQFIFQYYEEEERQRGNFPDRFSGHQFPNYSSELNVNALLLGDSALYLCASSLGGTSGSSYNEQFFGPGTRLTVL.